The next 16 T cell receptor beta chains were all read from a single sample in a study of blood T cell repertoires in COVID-19. This table comes from immunoSEQ multiplex PCR, and its TCRdb copy is limited to in-frame clones, with some not included. The profile shows 150,000 to 250,000 clones, more than 75% of them singletons. The sample consisted of peripheral blood. The receptors stem from a woman aged 40 to 50 with COVID-19, enrolled during active disease.

The chain couples TRBV11-1 to TRBJ2-5, with D unclear. Germline CDR1 and CDR2: SGHAT and FQDESV (reference sequence). Between the trimmed V and J ends, which lost 0 bases and 2 bases, there was a span of 10 bases. There are 15 residues in the CDR3. DNA for the CDR3: TGTGCCAGCAGCTTAGCGCCGACTGTTCAAGAGACCCAGTACTTC. It translates to CASSLAPTVQETQYF.

The chain has TRBV10-3 and TRBJ2-1; 12 nucleotides line up with TRBD2. Germline V gene sequence: CDR1 ENHRY, CDR2 SYGVKD. V trimming: 0 bases; J trimming: 9 bases; junction bases outside the gene matches: 6. This CDR3 region has 16 residues. CDR3 coding DNA: TGTGCCATCAGTGAGTCGGGACTAGCGGGTAGGGGTGAGCAGTTCTTC. It encodes CAISESGLAGRGEQFF.

The J gene is TRBJ2-1, the V gene TRBV11-3; D is undetermined. Germline CDR1 SGHNT, CDR2 YENEEA. The CDR3 runs to 14 residues. Trimming shortened V by 0 bases and J by 7 bases, and 10 bases separated the two germline ends. In nucleotides, the CDR3 is TGTGCCAGCAGCTTAGATACAAAGACAAATGAGCAGTTCTTC. Amino acids: CASSLDTKTNEQFF.

The chain employs TRBV25-1 and TRBJ1-4; 9 positions agree with TRBD1. The length of the CDR3 is 14 residues. Per germline, CDR1 MGHDK and CDR2 SYGVNS. The V and J ends lost 3 bases and 5 bases, in that order; junction bases with no gene match: 1. The CDR3 region is CASSEDRGNEKLFF. For the CDR3, the DNA is TGTGCCAGCAGTGAGGACAGGGGAAATGAAAAACTGTTTTTT.

The genes are TRBV19 and TRBJ1-3; tentatively, D is TRBD1 (5 bases). Trimming left V 6 bases short and J 0 bases short, with 12 bases between. CDR3 length: 15 residues. Germline V gene sequence: CDR1 LNHDA, CDR2 SQIVND (reference sequence). The CDR3 loop reads CASRLDGGSGNTIYF. Here the CDR3 DNA reads TGTGCCAGTAGGCTGGACGGGGGCTCTGGAAACACCATATATTTT.

V and J are TRBV3-1 (or the pseudogene TRBV3-2) and TRBJ2-6; a possible D gene is TRBD1 (7 bases). This CDR3 spans 19 amino acids. Germline V lookup: CDR1 LGHDT, CDR2 YNNKEL (reference sequence). Trimming pared 1 base from V and 4 bases from J, leaving 20 bases between. The CDR3 loop is CASSQVVGGGAVGANVLTF. The DNA for the CDR3 is TGTGCCAGCAGCCAAGTCGTCGGAGGGGGCGCGGTCGGGGCCAACGTCCTGACTTTC.

The chain joins TRBV11-2 to TRBJ2-3; 7 nucleotides match TRBD2. V shed 1 base and J 2 bases; nucleotides not matched to a gene: 12. From germline, CDR1 is SGHAT and CDR2 FQNNGV. CDR3 length: 18 residues. The CDR3 nucleotides are TGTGCCAGCAGCTTAGTTCTGGGAGGGCCTCCACCCACAGATACGCAGTATTTT. Its protein product is CASSLVLGGPPPTDTQYF.

The chain has TRBV5-1 and TRBJ1-6; 9 bases are shared with TRBD1. CDR3 length: 17 residues. The ends lost 4 bases at V and 0 bases at J; junction bases unmatched: 5. Germline V gene data show CDR1 as SGHRS and CDR2 as YFSETQ. CDR3 bases: TGCGCCAGCAGCCAAGGACAGGGGAGCTCCTATAATTCACCCCTCCACTTT. Protein product: CASSQGQGSSYNSPLHF.

The chain recombines TRBV6-4 with TRBJ2-3, with 8 bases matching TRBD2. J gave up 4 bases and V 5 bases, and 5 bases lay outside the gene matches. The CDR3 is 14 residues long. Germline V gene lookup returns CDR1 MRHNA and CDR2 SNTAGT. CDR3 protein: CASSSGRESDTQYF. The CDR3 DNA sequence: TGTGCCAGCAGTAGCGGGAGAGAGTCAGATACGCAGTATTTT.

CDR3 nucleotide sequence: TGTGCCAGCAGCCACGCCGGTTGGGGCGGGAGGAGTACCGGGGAGCTGTTTTTT. Protein product: CASSHAGWGGRSTGELFF. This sequence joins TRBV11-2 and TRBJ2-2; 8 positions match TRBD2. V gave up 5 bases and J gave up 5 bases; unmatched junction bases: 16. CDR1 and CDR2 from the germline V gene are SGHAT and FQNNGV. This CDR3 is 18 amino acids long.

The rearrangement uses TRBV6-2 or TRBV6-3 and TRBJ2-1, with 14 bases identical to TRBD2. Germline loops: CDR1 MNHEY, CDR2 SVGEGT. This CDR3 has 16 amino acids. After removal of 6 bases from V and 10 bases from J, the junction contained 11 bases not matched to a gene. CDR3 bases: TGTGCCAGCAGCCCCCTAGGGACTAGCGGGAGAGGGGAGCAGTTCTTC. Its protein is CASSPLGTSGRGEQFF.

This clone was detected only once. This chain connects TRBV5-4 to TRBJ1-1; D not resolved. V was clipped by 2 bases and J by 0 bases, with 5 bases between them. Germline assignment: CDR1 SGHNT and CDR2 YYREEE (reference sequence). There are 13 residues in the CDR3. The CDR3, as DNA: TGTGCCAGCAGCTTCCAGGTGAACACTGAAGCTTTCTTT. Translation gives CASSFQVNTEAFF.

CDR3 nucleotide sequence: TGTGCCAGCACCCCCCCCATCTTTGGGCGGGACCTCACAGATACGCAGTATTTT. Protein: CASTPPIFGRDLTDTQYF. The V gene is TRBV7-9, the J gene TRBJ2-3, with D possibly matching TRBD2 (6 bases). Trimming left V 7 bases short and J 2 bases short, with 25 bases between. The length of the CDR3 is 18 residues. Germline lookup yields CDR1 SEHNR and CDR2 FQNEAQ (reference sequence).

The rearrangement uses TRBV7-8 and TRBJ2-1, with 9 bases aligning to TRBD2. Germline values: CDR1 SGHVS, CDR2 FQNEAQ. The CDR3 is 14 amino acids. V trimming: 8 bases; J trimming: 2 bases; junction bases outside the gene matches: 4. This chain's CDR3 is CASFLAGTYNEQFF. In nucleotides, the CDR3 is TGTGCCAGCTTTCTAGCGGGGACCTACAATGAGCAGTTCTTC.

V usage is TRBV4-1 and J usage is TRBJ1-5; maybe TRBD1 (5 bases). Germline CDR1 and CDR2: MGHRA and YSYEKL. V was cut by 0 bases and J by 7 bases, with 16 bases left in between. The CDR3 loop spans 16 amino acids. CDR3 residues: CASSQDLWGVGQPQHF. The CDR3 DNA sequence: TGCGCCAGCAGCCAAGATCTGTGGGGGGTTGGCCAGCCCCAGCATTTT.

The chain recombines TRBV6-5 with TRBJ2-1; 10 nucleotides agree with TRBD1. CDR1 and CDR2 (germline): MNHEY, SVGAGI. Germline trimming cut 4 bases from V and 10 bases from J; bases unmatched to any gene: 10. This CDR3 comprises 15 residues. CDR3 in DNA: TGTGCCAGCAGTTTCGGGACAGGGGTTTCGTACGAGCAGTTCTTC. Protein: CASSFGTGVSYEQFF.